This T cell receptor (beta chain) was identified in a study of T-cell memory formation after mild COVID-19. This CDR3 is 14 amino acids long. Trimming took off 5 bases at V and 4 bases at J, with 13 bases between the two ends. CDR1 is SGHAT and CDR2 is FQDESV in the germline V gene (reference sequence). This clonotype was observed a few times. TCRalpha and TCRbeta libraries used 5'RACE with constant-segment primers and UMIs. TCRdb called the 5' RACE reads again in MiXCR, with one record for every CDR3 protein. The sample yields 300,000 to 350,000 distinct CDR3 sequences, 13% to 15% seen once. The rearrangement uses TRBV11-1 and TRBJ2-3; TRBD1 or TRBD2 may be the D gene (6 bases each). Sequenced input: PBMCs or a T cell subset sorted from them (not recorded which). The origin of this receptor is a man aged 18 to 29 who had mild COVID-19 (a few samples of this study predate the infection). Cell type and time point are not known. The DNA of the CDR3 is TGTGCCAGCAGCGCGAACGGGGGCCCAGATACGCAGTATTTT. It encodes CASSANGGPDTQYF.